One and the same sample provided the 14 T cell receptor beta chains below, sequenced in a study of blood T cells in healthy people across ages. Together with a sample-barcoded 5' primer, a J-beta primer mix was included in a second PCR lasting 7 to 11 cycles. TCRdb re-called the 5' RACE reads with MiXCR, one entry per CDR3 protein. The table includes about 640,000 distinct CDR3 sequences, about 30% detected once. Sample: blood. These receptors were obtained from a woman of 80 years or more in good health.

Remarks on this clonotype: A much larger clone lies one base from this, so it may be a read error. The chain recombines TRBV7-2 with TRBJ1-1; D gene uncertain. Germline V gene data show CDR1 as SGHTA and CDR2 as FQGNSA. This CDR3 contains 13 residues. CDR3 nucleotide sequence: TGTGCCAGCAGCGGCGGGGTGAACGCTGAAGCTTTCTTT. Protein sequence: CASSGGVNAEAFF.

As for this clonotype: A junction boundary mismatches the germline segment, possibly from a read error. This sequence joins TRBV5-6 and TRBJ2-3; 12 bases are shared with TRBD2. Germline CDR1 reads SGHDT; CDR2 reads YYEEEE. The CDR3 runs 18 residues. The CDR3 nucleotides read TGTGCCAGCAGCTTGTACGGTGGACTAGCGGGGCTCACAGATACGCGGTATTTT. As protein: CASSLYGGLAGLTDTRYF.

CDR3 sequence (DNA): TGCAGCTTATTACCCCGGACGTCGGGAGGCGAAGCTTTCTTT. Translating it yields CSLLPRTSGGEAFF. J is TRBJ1-1 and V is TRBV20-1; D is uncertain. Germline V lookup: CDR1 DFQATT, CDR2 SNEGSKA (reference sequence). The CDR3 is 14 residues long.

CDR3 sequence reads: CASSPLQRTNEKLFF. Written as DNA, the CDR3 is TGTGCCAGCTCACCTTTACAGAGAACTAATGAAAAACTGTTTTTT. The chain uses TRBV18 and TRBJ1-4; D remains unclear. Germline values: CDR1 KGHSH, CDR2 LQKENI. The V end was cut by 3 bases, the J end by 1 base, with 9 bases between. This CDR3 region has 15 residues.

In its sample, this clonotype was seen many times. The chain has TRBV18 and TRBJ2-3; unclear D gene. The CDR3 extends over 16 amino acids. V was clipped by 4 bases and J by 1 base, with 15 bases between them. CDR1 is KGHSH and CDR2 is LQKENI in the germline V gene. The CDR3 DNA reads as TGTGCCAGCTCACTTACTGACACACATCGCACAGATACGCAGTATTTT. Protein product: CASSLTDTHRTDTQYF.

This clonotype was counted only a few times. A much larger clonotype is one base distant, so this may be a read error. The V and J genes are TRBV5-1 and TRBJ2-1; D gene uncertain. The CDR3 spans 13 residues. Germline V gene sequence: CDR1 SGHRS, CDR2 YFSETQ. Trimming took off 2 bases at V and 8 bases at J, with 11 bases between the two ends. In DNA, the CDR3 is TGCGCCAGCAGCTTATTGGGGATCGATGAGCAGTTCTTC. Encoded protein: CASSLLGIDEQFF.

This clonotype was counted a few times. The V gene is TRBV12-3 or TRBV12-4, the J gene TRBJ1-2, with a weak D call TRBD1 (6 bases). CDR3 length: 14 residues. Trimming shortened V by 2 bases and J by 7 bases, and 14 bases separated the two germline ends. CDR3 bases: TGTGCCAGCAGTTTATCCGGGGGCGCCTCTGGCTACACCTTC. This sequence encodes CASSLSGGASGYTF.

This chain connects TRBV30 to TRBJ2-5; D assignment may be TRBD1 or TRBD2 (6 bases each). V was trimmed by 4 bases and J by 1 base, leaving 13 bases between them. Per the germline V gene, CDR1 is GTSNPN and CDR2 is SVGIG (reference sequence). The CDR3 has 14 residues. CDR3 protein: CAWTGGLLQETQYF. In DNA form, the CDR3 reads TGTGCCTGGACTGGGGGGCTCCTCCAAGAGACCCAGTACTTC.

The chain carries TRBV18 and TRBJ2-1; D tentatively reads TRBD1 or TRBD2 (5 bases each). The J call is uncertain, as TRBJ2-7 better fits the DNA end. Germline CDR1 reads KGHSH; CDR2 reads LQKENI. This CDR3 comprises 16 residues. The CDR3 protein is CASSPRDAASYNEQYF. The CDR3 coding sequence is TGTGCCAGCTCACCACGGGACGCCGCATCCTACAATGAGCAGTACTTC.

This clonotype came up many times. CDR3 region: CATSYRDEQFF. The DNA of the CDR3 is TGTGCCACCAGCTACAGGGATGAGCAGTTCTTC. The V and J genes are TRBV24-1 and TRBJ2-1; possibly TRBD1 for D (6 bases). V was clipped by 7 bases and J by 8 bases, with 8 bases between them. Per the germline V gene, CDR1 is KGHDR and CDR2 is SFDVKD. The CDR3 runs to 11 residues.

This clonotype was seen only once. A read error is possible here, since a much larger clone lies one base away. This chain connects TRBV6-1 to TRBJ2-5; possible D gene TRBD2, 6 bases. The CDR3 has 14 residues. V dropped 7 bases and J dropped 11 bases, with 23 bases sitting between them. From germline, CDR1 is MNHNS and CDR2 SASEGT. The CDR3: CASTPARGGNEQYF. The CDR3 coding sequence is TGTGCCAGCACGCCGGCGCGTGGGGGGAATGAGCAGTACTTC.

There are many counts of this clonotype. The chain joins TRBV6-2 or TRBV6-3 to TRBJ2-5, with TRBD2 matching 7 bases. J lost 5 bases, V lost 8 bases, and 11 bases had no gene match. Per the germline V gene, CDR1 is MNHEY and CDR2 is SVGEGT. This CDR3 is built from 14 residues. The CDR3 DNA reads TGTGCCAGCGGTAGCGGACTAGGGTATGAGACCCAGTACTTC. Its protein is CASGSGLGYETQYF.

This clonotype was seen at least ten times. The V gene is TRBV3-1, the J gene TRBJ2-7, with D perhaps matching TRBD2 (5 bases). V lost 3 bases and J 3 bases, leaving 12 bases between the germline ends. Germline V lookup: CDR1 LGHDT, CDR2 YNNKEL (reference sequence). This CDR3 spans 14 amino acids. Here the CDR3 reads CASSHRGNSYEQYF. The CDR3 DNA is TGTGCCAGCAGCCACAGAGGGAACAGCTACGAGCAGTACTTC.

Ten or more counts support this clonotype. Here the CDR3 DNA reads TGTGCCAGCAGCCGACAGACCGAAAACACTGAAGCTTTCTTT. Translation gives CASSRQTENTEAFF. The chain combines TRBV6-5 with TRBJ1-1, with D possibly TRBD1 on 5 matching bases. Germline V gene data show CDR1 as MNHEY and CDR2 as SVGAGI. The CDR3 sequence is 14 residues long. The germline V and J ends were trimmed by 6 bases and 2 bases, with 13 bases remaining between them.